This T cell receptor (beta chain) was sequenced in a study of tumor-infiltrating lymphocytes in primary liver carcinoma (dated by TCRdb to 2015 to 2018). Regarding the research as a whole: Hepatocellular carcinoma (four) or combined HCC and intrahepatic cholangiocarcinoma (one) was present in the five patients, who were three men and two women aged 30 to 69 years. The tumors of the five patients were staged as T1-T3 N0M0, with maximum diameters ranging from roughly 4 to 10 cm. Each sample produced roughly 3.65 to 8 million productive TCRbeta reads, and read depth showed no significant difference between tissue types. TCRbeta repertoire sequencing, expression microarrays and whole-exome sequencing were combined in the study across five regions of each liver tumor, with adjacent normal tissue and blood also included. A total of 35 specimens from 5 patients, comprising roughly 25 tumor regions, 5 adjacent noncancerous liver tissues and 5 peripheral blood samples, were covered by TCRbeta repertoire sequencing. To link TCRbeta repertoire diversity with the local molecular phenotype, the roughly 26 tumor region samples were profiled using Agilent mRNA microarrays. Technical replicate repertoires showed high reproducibility, with mean shared-clone rates around 0.91 and correlation coefficients above 0.95. What the study reported, not specific to this receptor: Bulk unsorted samples precluded comparing CD4+ and CD8+ T cell repertoires. Consistent with antigen-driven expansion, pairs of tumor regions showed higher repertoire overlap (mean approximately 35%) than either tumor-adjacent pairs (about 17%) or tumor-blood pairs (about 15%). Only about 7-24% of top clones were present in all five regions of a tumor, suggesting spatial heterogeneity of tumor-infiltrating T cells. Only the TCR beta chain was sequenced, so true repertoire diversity is likely underestimated because unpaired alpha chains were not captured. The top 250 clones accounted for a significantly greater share of the repertoire in tumors than in blood (p = 0.039). Only 4 or 5 patients were included in the study, and the authors note that the findings should be validated in a larger study.

TCRbeta-specific cDNA was reverse-transcribed from 500 ng total RNA using a constant-region primer and ProtoScript II reverse transcriptase. TCRbeta libraries were built with three nested multiplex PCR rounds, a slightly modified ARM-PCR procedure. The first two PCR rounds used multiplex TRBV1-TRBV30 forward primers with a Cbeta reverse primer, each for roughly 11 cycles. Sample barcodes and Illumina adapters were attached in a final 25-cycle PCR using Deep VentR polymerase. Before sequencing, amplicons of 200-500 bp were purified from gel using a QIAquick gel extraction kit. An Illumina HiSeq 2500 was used to sequence the TCRbeta amplicons with 250-bp paired-end reads. Concerning the study's data processing: Reads were quality-trimmed with Trimmomatic v0.33, and paired reads were merged with FLASH v1.2.11 to recover full CDR3 sequences. V, D and J germline segments were assigned to the rearranged TCRbeta sequences by MiGEC v1.2.1b. Clonotype statistics, along with Shannon-Wiener diversity indices, were calculated using VDJtools v1.0.0. Except for diversity analysis, only each sample's 250 most abundant clonotypes were used in subsequent analyses to reduce sampling bias. TCRdb cleaned the public reads at Q25 with fastp, built clones with MiXCR and kept in-frame beta chains. Each record represents a unique CDR3 protein, reported with the most common genes and DNA among its rows. TCRdb, rather than the study authors, made the V and J calls. The table for this sample lists approximately 100,000 distinct CDR3 sequences; approximately 70% of them were counted only once. Around 10% of the sample goes to the ten largest clones.

Without any cell sorting, total RNA and DNA were extracted together from about 20-30 mg of bulk tissue using the AllPrep DNA/RNA mini kit. Surgical resection was performed in China between late 2015 and early 2016 on about 5 patients with histopathologically diagnosed primary liver carcinoma. At the time of sampling, the patients had chronic HBV infection and had not received any treatment. Each tumor was sampled at five spatially separated regions: the tumor centre plus the superior, inferior, left-lateral and right-lateral poles. Histological examination found more than 90% viable tumor cells in every tumor sample. Fresh tumor and adjacent tissue pieces were bisected; one half was stored in RNAlater at -80°C, the other sent for histology. For this clonotype: This clone's antigen is unknown. Germline is not matched at one junction end, which may reflect a read error.

The germline V gene (reference sequence) specifies MNHNY as CDR1 and SVGAGI as CDR2. From the cysteine through the phenylalanine, the CDR3 covers 15 amino acids. Only CDR3 DNA remains: 45 bases, in frame from the first base. The receptor comes from a woman aged 60-75 years with primary liver carcinoma and hepatitis B virus infection. Sequenced material: liver tumor tissue from sampling region 2. In light of the paper, this sample's cell subset or site label describes: tumor region T2, inferior pole. The sequence links TRBV6-6 to TRBJ2-3, and TRBD2 may be the D gene, going by 5 matching bases. The CDR3 corresponds to CASTPAEPLTNTQYF. In nucleotide form, the sequence is TGTGCCAGCACCCCAGCGGAACCGCTCACAAATACGCAGTATTTT.